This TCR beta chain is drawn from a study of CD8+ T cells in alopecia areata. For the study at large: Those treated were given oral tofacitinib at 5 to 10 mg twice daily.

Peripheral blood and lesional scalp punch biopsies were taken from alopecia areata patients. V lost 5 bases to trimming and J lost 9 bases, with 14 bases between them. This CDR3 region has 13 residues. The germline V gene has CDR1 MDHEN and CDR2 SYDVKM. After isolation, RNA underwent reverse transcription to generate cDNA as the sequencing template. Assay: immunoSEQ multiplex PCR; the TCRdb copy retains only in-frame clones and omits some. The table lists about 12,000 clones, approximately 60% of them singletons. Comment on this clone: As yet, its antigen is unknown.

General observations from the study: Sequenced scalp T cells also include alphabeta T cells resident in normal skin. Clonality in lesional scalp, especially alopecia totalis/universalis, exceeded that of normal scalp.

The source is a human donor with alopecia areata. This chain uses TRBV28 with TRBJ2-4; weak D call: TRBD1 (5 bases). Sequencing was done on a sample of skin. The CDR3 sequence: CASSRQLASIQYF. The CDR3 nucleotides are TGTGCCAGCAGTCGACAGCTCGCGTCCATTCAGTACTTC.